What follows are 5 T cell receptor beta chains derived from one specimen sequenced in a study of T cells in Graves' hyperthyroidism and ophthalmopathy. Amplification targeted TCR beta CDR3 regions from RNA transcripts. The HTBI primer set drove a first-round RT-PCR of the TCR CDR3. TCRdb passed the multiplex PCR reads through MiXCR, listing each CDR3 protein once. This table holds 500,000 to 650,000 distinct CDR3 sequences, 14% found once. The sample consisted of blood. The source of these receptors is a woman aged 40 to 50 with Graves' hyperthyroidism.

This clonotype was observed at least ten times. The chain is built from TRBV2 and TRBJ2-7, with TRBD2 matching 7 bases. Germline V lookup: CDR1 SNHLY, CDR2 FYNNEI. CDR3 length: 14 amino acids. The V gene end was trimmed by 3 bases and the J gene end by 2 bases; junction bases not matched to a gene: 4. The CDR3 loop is CASSEAGATYEQYF. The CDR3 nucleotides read TGTGCCAGCAGTGAGGCGGGAGCCACCTACGAGCAGTACTTC.

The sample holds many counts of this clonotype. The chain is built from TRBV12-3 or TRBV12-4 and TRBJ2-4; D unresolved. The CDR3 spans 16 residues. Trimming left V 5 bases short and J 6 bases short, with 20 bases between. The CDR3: CASSPPGWVEINIQYF. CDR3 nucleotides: TGTGCCAGCAGTCCTCCCGGGTGGGTAGAGATAAACATTCAGTACTTC.

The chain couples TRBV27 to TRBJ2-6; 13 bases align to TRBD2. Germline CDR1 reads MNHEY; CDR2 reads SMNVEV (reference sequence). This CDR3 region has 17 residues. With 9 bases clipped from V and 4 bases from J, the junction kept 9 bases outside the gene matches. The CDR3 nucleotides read TGTGCCAGTACCGGACTAGCGGGAGAGATAGGGGCCAACGTCCTGACTTTC. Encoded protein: CASTGLAGEIGANVLTF.

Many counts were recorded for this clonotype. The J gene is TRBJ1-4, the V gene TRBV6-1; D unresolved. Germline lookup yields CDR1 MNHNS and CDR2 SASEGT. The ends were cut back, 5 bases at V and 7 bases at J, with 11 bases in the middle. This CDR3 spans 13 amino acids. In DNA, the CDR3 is TGTGCCAGCAGTTTCGGACGCGGTGAAAAACTGTTTTTT. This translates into CASSFGRGEKLFF.

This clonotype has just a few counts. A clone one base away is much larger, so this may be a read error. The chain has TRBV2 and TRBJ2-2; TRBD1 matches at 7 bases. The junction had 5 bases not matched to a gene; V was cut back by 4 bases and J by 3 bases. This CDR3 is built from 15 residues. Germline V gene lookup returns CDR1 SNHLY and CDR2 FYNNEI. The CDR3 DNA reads TGTGCCAGCAGTGCGGGACAGCTCCACACCGGGGAGCTGTTTTTT. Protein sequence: CASSAGQLHTGELFF. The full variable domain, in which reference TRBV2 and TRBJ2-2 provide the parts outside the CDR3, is EPEVTQTPSHQVTQMGQEVILRCVPISNHLYFYWYRQILGQKVEFLVSFYNNEISEKSEIFDDQFSVERPDGSNFTLKIRSTKLEDSAMYFCASSAGQLHTGELFFGEGSRLTVL.